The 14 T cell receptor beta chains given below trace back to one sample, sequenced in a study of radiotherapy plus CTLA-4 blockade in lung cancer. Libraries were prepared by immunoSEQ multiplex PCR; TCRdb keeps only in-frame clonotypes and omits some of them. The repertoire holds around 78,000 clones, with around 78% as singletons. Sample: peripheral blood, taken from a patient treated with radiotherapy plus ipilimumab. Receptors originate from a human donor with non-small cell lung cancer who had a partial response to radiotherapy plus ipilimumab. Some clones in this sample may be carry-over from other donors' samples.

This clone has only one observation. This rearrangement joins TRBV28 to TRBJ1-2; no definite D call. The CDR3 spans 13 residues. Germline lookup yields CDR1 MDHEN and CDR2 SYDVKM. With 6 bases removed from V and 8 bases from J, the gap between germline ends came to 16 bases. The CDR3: CASSLERHRGYTF. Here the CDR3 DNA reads TGTGCCAGCAGCTTAGAGCGGCACAGAGGCTACACCTTC.

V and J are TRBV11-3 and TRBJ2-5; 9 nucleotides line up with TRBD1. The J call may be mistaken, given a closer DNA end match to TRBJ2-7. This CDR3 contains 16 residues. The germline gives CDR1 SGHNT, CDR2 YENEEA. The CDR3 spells CASSISGTGYSYEQYF. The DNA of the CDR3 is TGTGCCAGCAGCATATCCGGGACAGGGTACTCCTACGAGCAGTACTTC.

The CDR3: CASSPGAARNQPQHF. The DNA for the CDR3 is TGTGCCAGCAGTCCTGGGGCGGCGCGGAATCAGCCCCAGCATTTT. The gene calls are TRBV28 and TRBJ1-5, with D possibly matching TRBD1 (5 bases). CDR3 length: 15 amino acids. V was cut by 5 bases and J by 4 bases, with 15 bases left in between. Per germline, CDR1 MDHEN and CDR2 SYDVKM.

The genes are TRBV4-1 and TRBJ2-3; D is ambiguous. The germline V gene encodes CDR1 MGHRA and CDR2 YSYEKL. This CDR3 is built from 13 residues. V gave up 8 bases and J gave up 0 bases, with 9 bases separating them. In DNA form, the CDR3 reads TGCGCCAGCTCAGGCCAGAGCACAGATACGCAGTATTTT. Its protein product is CASSGQSTDTQYF.

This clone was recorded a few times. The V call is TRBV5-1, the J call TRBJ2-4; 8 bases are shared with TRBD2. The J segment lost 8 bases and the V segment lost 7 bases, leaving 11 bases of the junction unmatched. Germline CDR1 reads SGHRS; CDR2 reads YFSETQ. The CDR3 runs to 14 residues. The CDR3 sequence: CASGGGAGRDIQYF. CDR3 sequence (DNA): TGCGCCAGCGGCGGGGGAGCCGGGAGGGACATTCAGTACTTC.

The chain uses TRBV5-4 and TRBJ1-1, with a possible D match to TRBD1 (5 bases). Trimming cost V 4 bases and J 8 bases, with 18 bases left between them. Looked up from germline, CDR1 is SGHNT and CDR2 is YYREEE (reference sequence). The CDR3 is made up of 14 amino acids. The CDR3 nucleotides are TGTGCCAGCAGCCCCACCTACGGGGGTATAGAAGCTTTCTTT. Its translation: CASSPTYGGIEAFF.

CDR3 loop: CASSLLGIYNSPLHF. For the CDR3, the DNA is TGTGCCAGCAGCTTACTCGGGATCTATAATTCACCCCTCCACTTT. This rearrangement joins TRBV7-2 to TRBJ1-6; no definite D call. This CDR3 has 15 amino acids. Germline assignment: CDR1 SGHTA and CDR2 FQGNSA. Trimming removed 2 bases at V and 3 bases at J, with 8 bases between.

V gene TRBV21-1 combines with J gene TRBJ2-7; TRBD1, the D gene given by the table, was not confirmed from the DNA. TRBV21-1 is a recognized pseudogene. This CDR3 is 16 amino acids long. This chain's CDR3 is CASSKVGPPHVGEQYF. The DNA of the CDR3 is TGTGCCAGCAGCAAAGTTGGGCCGCCCCACGTCGGCGAGCAGTACTTC.

The CDR3 here is CASSLSDRANTIYF. CDR3 DNA: TGTGCCAGCAGCCTGTCGGACAGGGCAAACACCATATATTTT. The rearrangement joins TRBV5-6 to TRBJ1-3, with 8 bases that match TRBD1. This CDR3 has 14 amino acids. The V and J ends lost 4 bases and 6 bases, in that order; junction bases with no gene match: 6. CDR1 and CDR2 from the germline V gene are SGHDT and YYEEEE.

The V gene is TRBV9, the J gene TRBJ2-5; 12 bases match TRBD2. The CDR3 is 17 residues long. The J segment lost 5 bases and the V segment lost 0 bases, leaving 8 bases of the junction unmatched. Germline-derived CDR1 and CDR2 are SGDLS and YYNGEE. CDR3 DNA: TGTGCCAGCAGCGTAGGAGCTAGCGGGAGGGCCGCTGAGACCCAGTACTTC. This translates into CASSVGASGRAAETQYF. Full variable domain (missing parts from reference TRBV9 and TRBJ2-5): DSGVTQTPKHLITATGQRVTLRCSPRSGDLSVYWYQQSLDQGLQFLIQYYNGEERAKGNILERFSAQQFPDLHSELNLSSLELGDSALYFCASSVGASGRAAETQYFGPGTRLLVL.

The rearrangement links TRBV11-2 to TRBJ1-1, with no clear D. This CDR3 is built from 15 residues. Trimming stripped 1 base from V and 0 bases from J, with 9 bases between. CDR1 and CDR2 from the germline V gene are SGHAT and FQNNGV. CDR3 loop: CASSLAGQLNTEAFF. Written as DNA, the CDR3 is TGTGCCAGCAGCTTAGCAGGCCAGTTGAACACTGAAGCTTTCTTT.

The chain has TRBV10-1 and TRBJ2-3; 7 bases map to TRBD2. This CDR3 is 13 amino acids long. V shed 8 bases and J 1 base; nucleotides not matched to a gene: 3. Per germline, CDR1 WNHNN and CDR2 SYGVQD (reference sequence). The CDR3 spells CASALAGTDTQYF. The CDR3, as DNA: TGCGCCAGCGCCCTAGCGGGCACAGATACGCAGTATTTT.

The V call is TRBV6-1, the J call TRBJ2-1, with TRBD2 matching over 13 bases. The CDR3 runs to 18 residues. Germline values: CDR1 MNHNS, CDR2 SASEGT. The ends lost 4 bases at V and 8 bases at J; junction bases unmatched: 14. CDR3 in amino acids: CASSGGTSGTRGGHEQFF. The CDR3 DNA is TGTGCCAGCAGTGGGGGGACTAGCGGGACCCGGGGTGGGCATGAGCAGTTCTTC.

The DNA of the CDR3 is TGTGCCAGCAGCGACCGGACTAGCGGGGGCAGAGGTACAGATACGCAGTATTTT. Protein product: CASSDRTSGGRGTDTQYF. The chain is built from TRBV7-2 and TRBJ2-3; TRBD2 matches 13 bases. This CDR3 is 18 amino acids long. V trimming: 5 bases; J trimming: 3 bases; junction bases outside the gene matches: 11. From germline, CDR1 is SGHTA and CDR2 FQGNSA.